One and the same sample provided the 9 T cell receptor beta chains below, sequenced in a study of T cells in Graves' hyperthyroidism and ophthalmopathy. Amplified TCR beta CDR3 regions derived from RNA transcripts. RT-PCR in the first round (using the HTBI primer set) targeted the TCR CDR3. TCRdb re-derived calls from the multiplex PCR reads in MiXCR, one entry per CDR3 protein. The sample includes 350,000 to 400,000 distinct CDR3 sequences, around 20% of them seen just once. Sequencing input: blood. The receptors shown here come from a man between 18 and 35 years old with Graves' ophthalmopathy.

This clonotype was recorded many times. This rearrangement joins TRBV7-3 to TRBJ1-1; 9 bases are a match to TRBD1. The junction had 4 bases not matched to a gene; V was cut back by 4 bases and J by 4 bases. Germline CDR1 is SGHTA and CDR2 is FQGTGA. The CDR3 sequence is 14 residues long. The CDR3 reads CASSSGQGFTEAFF. In DNA, the CDR3 is TGTGCCAGCAGCTCGGGACAGGGTTTCACTGAAGCTTTCTTT.

In its sample, this clonotype was seen a few times. The V and J genes are TRBV29-1 and TRBJ2-2; 7 bases align to TRBD2. V gave up 3 bases and J gave up 4 bases; unmatched junction bases: 5. Germline assignment: CDR1 SQVTM and CDR2 ANQGSEA. The CDR3 has 14 amino acids. CDR3 amino acids: CSVEGGGRTGELFF. CDR3 DNA sequence: TGCAGCGTTGAGGGGGGGGGTCGCACCGGGGAGCTGTTTTTT.

J is TRBJ2-3 and V is TRBV5-8; D not certain. V was clipped by 4 bases and J by 3 bases, with 9 bases between them. The CDR3 extends over 13 amino acids. Germline V CDR1 and CDR2: SGHTS, YDEGEE. CDR3 bases: TGTGCCAGCAGCGCCGATTTTACAGATACGCAGTATTTT. The encoded protein is CASSADFTDTQYF.

This clonotype was counted ten times or more. This sequence joins TRBV20-1 and TRBJ1-1, with a possible D match to TRBD1 (6 bases). This CDR3 has 15 residues. Trimming removed 1 base from V and 8 bases from J, with 20 bases in between. Germline V gives CDR1 DFQATT, CDR2 SNEGSKA (reference sequence). Here the CDR3 DNA reads TGCAGTGCTAGAGCAGGCGGACAGCTACTGAGAGAAGCTTTCTTT. Translated, it gives CSARAGGQLLREAFF.

This clonotype showed up just a few times. This chain links TRBV28 with TRBJ2-2; no firm D call. There are 16 residues in the CDR3. CDR1 is MDHEN and CDR2 is SYDVKM in the germline V gene. V dropped 4 bases and J dropped 3 bases, with 15 bases sitting between them. CDR3 region: CASSYPWGKDTGELFF. Here the CDR3 DNA reads TGTGCCAGCAGTTACCCGTGGGGAAAGGACACCGGGGAGCTGTTTTTT.

The chain is built from TRBV2 and TRBJ2-7; TRBD2 aligns across 12 bases. V shed 9 bases, J shed 0 bases, and the junction held 9 bases outside the gene matches. CDR1 SNHLY and CDR2 FYNNEI come from the germline V gene. The CDR3 extends over 16 amino acids. The CDR3 loop reads CARRLAGATSSYEQYF. In nucleotides, the CDR3 is TGTGCCAGGAGACTAGCGGGGGCCACCAGCTCCTACGAGCAGTACTTC.

The CDR3 region is CASSLGGQDTQYF. The CDR3 region has the DNA TGTGCCAGCAGCCTAGGGGGGCAAGATACGCAGTATTTT. The rearrangement uses TRBV7-3 and TRBJ2-3, with D perhaps being TRBD1 or TRBD2 (6 bases each). The CDR3 is 13 amino acids. The V and J ends lost 5 bases and 5 bases respectively, with 11 bases between them. The germline gives CDR1 SGHTA, CDR2 FQGTGA.

This clonotype was counted ten times or more. This rearrangement joins TRBV24-1 to TRBJ2-2; the D call may be TRBD1 or TRBD2 (5 bases each). This CDR3 comprises 16 residues. V was pared by 4 bases and J by 2 bases, with 13 bases between. Germline CDR1 and CDR2: KGHDR and SFDVKD. Here the CDR3 reads CATSDPGLANTGELFF. CDR3 sequence (DNA): TGTGCCACCAGTGACCCAGGGCTAGCTAACACCGGGGAGCTGTTTTTT.

This clonotype was observed many times. The V gene is TRBV3-1, the J gene TRBJ1-1; 11 bases fit TRBD1. Germline CDR1 reads LGHDT; CDR2 reads YNNKEL (reference sequence). The ends lost 5 bases at V and 4 bases at J; junction bases unmatched: 3. The CDR3 runs 14 residues. As DNA, the CDR3 is TGTGCCAGCAGCATAGGGACAGGGGGCACTGAAGCTTTCTTT. Its protein product is CASSIGTGGTEAFF.